This paragraph covers one TCR beta chain sequence. Its antigen remains unknown. Looked up from germline, CDR1 is SGHNT and CDR2 is YYREEE (reference sequence). V shed 4 bases, J shed 4 bases, and the junction held 10 bases outside the gene matches. The CDR3 has 15 residues. This sample stems from a study of T cells in localized non-small cell lung cancer. Study findings and constraints: Greater blood T cell density accompanied longer overall survival. Adjacent lung exhibited a median of around 60 among the 100 most abundant tumor clones. Because sequencing included only one region (of the tumor), heterogeneity remains possible.

Sequencing used immunoSEQ multiplex PCR; TCRdb keeps in-frame clones, though not all of them. The sample lists about 25,000 clones, 80% to 95% occurring once. The starting material was peripheral blood, obtained before any cancer treatment. The receptor comes from a woman aged 35 to 70 with stage I lung adenocarcinoma. V is TRBV5-4 and J is TRBJ1-2; 7 bases map to TRBD1. The CDR3 DNA is TGTGCCAGCAGCGAAGGGACAGTTCTCTTCTATGGCTACACCTTC. Encoded protein: CASSEGTVLFYGYTF. Looking up the rest from reference TRBV5-4 and TRBJ1-2 gives the full variable domain: ETGVTQSPTHLIKTRGQQVTLRCSSQSGHNTVSWYQQALGQGPQFIFQYYREEENGRGNFPPRFSGLQFPNYSSELNVNALELDDSALYLCASSEGTVLFYGYTFGSGTRLTVV.